These 6 T cell receptor beta chains originate from one sample sequenced in a study of blood T cell repertoires in COVID-19 (dated by TCRdb to about 2020). Library generation was performed with the immunoSEQ multiplex PCR assay. TCRdb retrieved this table from immuneACCESS and kept in-frame rearrangements only. Not all clones are present; in checked studies, unresolved V genes account for under half, and no reason is known for the remainder. This sample gives over 130,000 clones in total; 80% to 85% of them show up just once. Of the sample, less than 9.5% falls within the top ten clones. Sequences were obtained from peripheral blood. The source of these receptors is a human donor in a cohort sampled during active COVID-19.

This sequence joins TRBV5-4 and TRBJ1-4, with no clear D. This CDR3 contains 12 residues. Per germline, CDR1 SGHNT and CDR2 YYREEE (reference sequence). Trimming stripped 3 bases from V and 8 bases from J, with 8 bases between. CDR3: CASSYYREKLFF. Written as DNA, the CDR3 is TGTGCCAGCAGCTACTACCGGGAAAAACTGTTTTTT.

V and J are TRBV5-1 and TRBJ2-3; D is unresolved. Trimming pared 0 bases from V and 4 bases from J, leaving 6 bases between. Germline V lookup: CDR1 SGHRS, CDR2 YFSETQ. This CDR3 spans 13 amino acids. The CDR3 coding sequence is TGCGCCAGCAGCTTGGCCGTAGCAGATACGCAGTATTTT. Amino acid sequence: CASSLAVADTQYF.

In DNA, the CDR3 is TGTGCCACCAGCAGAGAGGGGGGGGCTTGGCTGTTTTTT. This encodes CATSREGGAWLFF. The J gene is TRBJ2-2, the V gene TRBV15; a weak D match, TRBD2 (7 bases). The CDR3 has 13 residues. CDR1 is LNHNV and CDR2 is YYDKDF in the germline V gene (reference sequence). Trimming removed 0 bases from V and 13 bases from J, with 12 bases in between. Looking up the rest from reference TRBV15 and TRBJ2-2 gives the full variable domain: DAMVIQNPRYQVTQFGKPVTLSCSQTLNHNVMYWYQQKSSQAPKLLFHYYDKDFNNEADTPDNFQSRRPNTSFCFLDIRSPGLGDTAMYLCATSREGGAWLFFGEGSRLTVL.

The rearrangement joins TRBV10-2 to TRBJ1-2; D remains unclear. The CDR3 sequence is 13 residues long. CDR1 WSHSY and CDR2 SAAADI come from the germline V gene. V dropped 2 bases and J dropped 7 bases, with 11 bases sitting between them. CDR3 sequence reads: CASSERARGGYTF. The CDR3 DNA is TGCGCCAGCAGTGAGAGGGCCCGGGGTGGCTACACCTTC.

The CDR3 sequence: CASSPAGDNEQFF. CDR3 in DNA: TGTGCCAGCAGTCCCGCGGGGGACAATGAGCAGTTCTTC. The chain uses TRBV9 and TRBJ2-1; 7 bases agree with TRBD2. V was clipped by 5 bases and J by 5 bases; unmatched bases: 4. The CDR3 consists of 13 residues. Germline loops: CDR1 SGDLS, CDR2 YYNGEE.

The rearrangement uses TRBV6-6 and TRBJ2-7; perhaps TRBD1 as D (7 bases). The V gene lost 5 bases and the J gene lost 5 bases, with 16 bases spanning the gap. The CDR3 runs 14 residues. Germline V gives CDR1 MNHNY, CDR2 SVGAGI (reference sequence). The CDR3 sequence: CASSGGGGGDEQYF. The CDR3 region has the DNA TGTGCCAGCAGTGGCGGAGGAGGGGGCGACGAGCAGTACTTC.